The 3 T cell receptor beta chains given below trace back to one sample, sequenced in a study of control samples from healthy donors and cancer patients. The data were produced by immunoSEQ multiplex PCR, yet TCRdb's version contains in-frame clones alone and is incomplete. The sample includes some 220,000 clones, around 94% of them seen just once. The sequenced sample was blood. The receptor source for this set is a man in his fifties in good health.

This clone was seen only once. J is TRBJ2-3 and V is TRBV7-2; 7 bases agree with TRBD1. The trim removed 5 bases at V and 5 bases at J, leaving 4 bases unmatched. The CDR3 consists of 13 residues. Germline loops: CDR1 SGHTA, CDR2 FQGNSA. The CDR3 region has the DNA TGTGCCAGCAGCAAAGACAGGGAAGATACGCAGTATTTT. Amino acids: CASSKDREDTQYF.

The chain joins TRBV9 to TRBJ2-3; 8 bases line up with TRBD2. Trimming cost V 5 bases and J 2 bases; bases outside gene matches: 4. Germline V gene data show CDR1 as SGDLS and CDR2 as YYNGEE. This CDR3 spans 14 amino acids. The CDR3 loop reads CASSLAGTTDTQYF. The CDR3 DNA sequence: TGTGCCAGCAGTTTAGCGGGGACCACAGATACGCAGTATTTT.

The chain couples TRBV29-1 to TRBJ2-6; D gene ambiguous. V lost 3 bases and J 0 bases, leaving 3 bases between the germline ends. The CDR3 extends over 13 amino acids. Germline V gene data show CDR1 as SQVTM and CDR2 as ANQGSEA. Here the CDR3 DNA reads TGCAGCGTTGACTTCTCTGGGGCCAACGTCCTGACTTTC. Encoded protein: CSVDFSGANVLTF.